These T cell receptor beta chains were read from a single sample in a study of OX40 agonist ivuxolimab in advanced cancers. Only in-frame clones appear in the TCRdb table, and some are missing; sequencing was by immunoSEQ multiplex PCR. The table lists around 62,000 clones, roughly 86% of them singletons. Material: CD4+ or CD8+ T cells sorted from blood, obtained in a trial of the OX40 agonist ivuxolimab. The source is an adult with an advanced solid tumor such as melanoma, head and neck, liver or kidney cancer. The CDR3 runs from the conserved cysteine through the conserved F or W.

v_gene,CDR3aa
TRBV6-1,CASRTPGASQPQHF
TRBV4-1,CASSDPTGGETQYF
TRBV28,CASSPGGGTGTHEQYF
TRBV7-7,CASSFDSDTGELFF
TRBV6-7,CASIPYMSSYEQYF
TRBV5-1,CASSLEAGEGVVAFF
TRBV18,CASARGASNYGYTF
TRBV9,CASSAVWTGELFF
TRBV28,CASSLFPGSAGGNTIYF
TRBV18,CASSPPGGKMGTQYF
TRBV19,CASSSGAPGTDTQYF
TRBV28,CASSLDGPYEQYF
TRBV9,CASSGAGGPYNEQFF
TRBV5-1,CASSLRNEQFF
TRBV11-2,CASSQTGGSFGETQYF
TRBV28,CASRTLGPYEQYF
TRBV7-9,CASSPRRGGEQFF
TRBV9,CASSVDREGARGYTF
TRBV5-5,CASTARNDRGETEAFF
TRBV9,CASSVDGRSTDTQYF
TRBV4-2,CASSQALPKSSGANVLTF
TRBV28,CASSSLVDQPQHF
TRBV28,CASSLPGQTEAFF
TRBV27,CASSYIDRGASEAFF
TRBV5-5,CASSLGAADTQYF
TRBV5-1,CASSRKGQGGSTEAFF
TRBV19,CASSRGTGPNYGYTF
TRBV28,CASSSGTFTDTQYF
TRBV28,CASSPPRGGRTQETQYF
TRBV28,CASTETGYRNTIYF
TRBV27,CASCRDLVEGGNEQFF
TRBV4-1,CASSHPVSGRAKDEQFF